Shown below are 3 T cell receptor beta chains from a single sample sequenced in a study of identical twins. From the 5' RACE reads, TCRdb called clonotypes with MiXCR, one entry per CDR3 protein. The data contain approximately 1.8 million distinct CDR3 sequences, about 30% of them singletons. The sample comprised cord blood. Source of these receptors: a newborn girl in good health.

The chain recombines TRBV19 with TRBJ1-5; D is possibly TRBD1 (5 bases). The CDR3 is 13 residues long. The germline V and J ends were trimmed by 3 bases and 6 bases, with 9 bases remaining between them. Germline values: CDR1 LNHDA, CDR2 SQIVND (reference sequence). CDR3 sequence reads: CASSIYTGQPQHF. For the CDR3, the DNA is TGTGCCAGTAGTATCTACACAGGTCAGCCCCAGCATTTT. Supplemented by reference TRBV19 and TRBJ1-5, the full variable domain reads DGGITQSPKYLFRKEGQNVTLSCEQNLNHDAMYWYRQDPGQGLRLIYYSQIVNDFQKGDIAEGYSVSREKKESFPLTVTSAQKNPTAFYLCASSIYTGQPQHFGDGTRLSIL.

The table lists this clonotype with a few counts. The chain combines TRBV29-1 with TRBJ1-2; D unclear. In germline, CDR1 is SQVTM, CDR2 ANQGSEA. The CDR3 spans 12 residues. V was trimmed by 2 bases and J by 2 bases, leaving 6 bases between them. CDR3 region: CSVEHVNYGYTF. The CDR3 nucleotides read TGCAGCGTTGAACATGTGAACTATGGCTACACCTTC.

This clonotype was found many times. The CDR3 DNA follows: TGCAGCGTCTCCCATGGAGCCCCCTCCACAGATACGCAGTATTTT. This codes for CSVSHGAPSTDTQYF. V and J are TRBV29-1 and TRBJ2-3; D uncertain. Trimming removed 6 bases from V and 2 bases from J, with 18 bases in between. Germline CDR1 reads SQVTM; CDR2 reads ANQGSEA. The CDR3 contains 15 residues.